These 30 T cell receptor beta chains share one sample of origin, sequenced in a study of blood T cell repertoires in COVID-19. The assay was immunoSEQ multiplex PCR, and TCRdb's table has in-frame clones only and misses some. The sample shows about 220,000 clones, roughly four fifths of them seen only once. Sequenced: peripheral blood. The receptors shown here come from a woman in her 70s with acute or convalescent COVID-19.

The genes are TRBV27 and TRBJ1-1, with 7 bases matching TRBD1. V was pared by 9 bases and J by 1 base, with 11 bases of the junction left unmatched. CDR1 and CDR2 (germline): MNHEY, SMNVEV (reference sequence). This CDR3 is built from 15 residues. CDR3 sequence reads: CARRPRQGRNTEAFF. The CDR3 DNA is TGTGCCAGGCGGCCCCGACAGGGCCGGAACACTGAAGCTTTCTTT.

This rearrangement joins TRBV5-8 to TRBJ1-2, with 8 bases aligning to TRBD1. J gave up 4 bases and V 4 bases, and 6 bases lay outside the gene matches. The CDR3 covers 14 residues. Germline V CDR1 and CDR2: SGHTS, YDEGEE. The CDR3 protein is CASSPDRGGYGYTF. CDR3 DNA sequence: TGTGCCAGCAGCCCTGACAGGGGCGGCTATGGCTACACCTTC.

The chain has TRBV19 and TRBJ1-2, with D hard to call. CDR3 length equals 13 residues. The V gene's germline CDR1 is LNHDA and CDR2 SQIVND (reference sequence). With 10 bases removed from V and 3 bases from J, the gap between germline ends came to 15 bases. The CDR3, as DNA: TGTGCCACCAGCCCCGCCGAGGACTATGGCTACACCTTC. This translates into CATSPAEDYGYTF.

This chain joins TRBV10-3 and TRBJ2-2; D remains unclear. The V gene lost 4 bases and the J gene lost 8 bases, with 11 bases spanning the gap. The CDR3 runs 13 residues. CDR1 is ENHRY and CDR2 is SYGVKD in the germline V gene. CDR3 bases: TGTGCCATCAGTGTGACTGCTTCGGGGGAGCTGTTTTTT. It encodes CAISVTASGELFF.

With respect to this clone: The sample holds other DNA sequences that translate to the same CDR3. V usage is TRBV28 and J usage is TRBJ2-7; D not resolved. V gave up 5 bases and J gave up 2 bases, with 7 bases separating them. Germline V gene sequence: CDR1 MDHEN, CDR2 SYDVKM. The CDR3 runs 12 residues. The DNA for the CDR3 is TGTGCCAGCAGTCTAACGGCCTACGAGCAGTACTTC. Translated: CASSLTAYEQYF.

The chain is built from TRBV18 and TRBJ2-3; 8 bases line up with TRBD1. The length of the CDR3 is 16 residues. Per the germline V gene, CDR1 is KGHSH and CDR2 is LQKENI. V lost 1 base and J lost 2; bases outside the gene matches: 5. CDR3 protein: CASSPRGQGFTDTQYF. The CDR3 DNA follows: TGTGCCAGCTCACCACGAGGACAGGGCTTCACAGATACGCAGTATTTT. Using reference TRBV18 and TRBJ2-3 for the parts outside the CDR3, the full variable domain is NAGVMQNPRHLVRRRGQEARLRCSPMKGHSHVYWYRQLPEEGLKFMVYLQKENIIDESGMPKERFSAEFPKEGPSILRIQQVVRGDSAAYFCASSPRGQGFTDTQYFGPGTRLTVL.

The chain links TRBV21-1 to TRBJ1-1. TRBV21-1 is a recognized pseudogene. This CDR3 has 15 amino acids. The CDR3 coding sequence is TGTGCCAGCAGAAAGAGGAAGGAAGGGAACACTGAAGCTTTCTTT. Its translation: CASRKRKEGNTEAFF.

This clone has a handful of counts. V is TRBV5-5 and J is TRBJ1-5; D remains ambiguous. Trimming pared 2 bases from V and 6 bases from J, leaving 21 bases between. CDR3 length: 17 residues. Germline V lookup: CDR1 SGHKS, CDR2 YYEKEE (reference sequence). In nucleotides, the CDR3 is TGTGCCAGCAGCTTTTTATCGGGCCCCGCTGGGAGTCAGCCCCAGCATTTT. Residues: CASSFLSGPAGSQPQHF. The variable domain in full, with the rest retrieved from reference TRBV5-5 and TRBJ1-5, is DAGVTQSPTHLIKTRGQQVTLRCSPISGHKSVSWYQQVLGQGPQFIFQYYEKEERGRGNFPDRFSARQFPNYSSELNVNALLLGDSALYLCASSFLSGPAGSQPQHFGDGTRLSIL.

Note on this clone: The sample has other DNA sequences that encode this CDR3 too. The chain combines TRBV5-1 with TRBJ1-4, with TRBD1 matching 7 bases. The CDR3 runs to 14 residues. CDR1 and CDR2 (germline): SGHRS, YFSETQ. Trimming cost V 0 bases and J 8 bases; bases outside gene matches: 4. The CDR3, as DNA: TGCGCCAGCAGCTTGGGACAGGGAGGCGAAAAACTGTTTTTT. Translation gives CASSLGQGGEKLFF. Combining the CDR3 with reference TRBV5-1 and TRBJ1-4 gives the whole variable domain KAGVTQTPRYLIKTRGQQVTLSCSPISGHRSVSWYQQTPGQGLQFLFEYFSETQRNKGNFPGRFSGRQFSNSRSEMNVSTLELGDSALYLCASSLGQGGEKLFFGSGTQLSVL.

Only one count was recorded for this clone. The rearrangement joins TRBV7-2 to TRBJ2-2; TRBD2 aligns across 7 bases. The CDR3 is made up of 16 amino acids. Per the germline V gene, CDR1 is SGHTA and CDR2 is FQGNSA. The V gene end was trimmed by 6 bases and the J gene end by 1 base; junction bases not matched to a gene: 8. CDR3 protein: CASRASTSRNTGELFF. The CDR3 region has the DNA TGTGCCAGCAGGGCCTCGACTAGCAGGAACACCGGGGAGCTGTTTTTT. Complete variable domain (other parts from reference TRBV7-2 and TRBJ2-2): GAGVSQSPSNKVTEKGKDVELRCDPISGHTALYWYRQSLGQGLEFLIYFQGNSAPDKSGLPSDRFSAERTGGSVSTLTIQRTQQEDSAVYLCASRASTSRNTGELFFGEGSRLTVL.

The CDR3 nucleotides are TGTGCCAGCAGCCAGAGGATGGGGACTAGCGGGGGGGCCCAAGAGACCCAGTACTTC. This encodes CASSQRMGTSGGAQETQYF. The chain combines TRBV4-2 with TRBJ2-5; 16 bases match TRBD2. CDR1 is LGHNA, CDR2 YNFKEQ, per germline. The CDR3 contains 19 residues. Unmatched junction bases numbered 8, after V lost 3 bases and J lost 1 base.

The V and J genes are TRBV15 and TRBJ2-1; 9 positions agree with TRBD2. Looked up from germline, CDR1 is LNHNV and CDR2 is YYDKDF (reference sequence). Trimming cost V 4 bases and J 2 bases; bases outside gene matches: 0. This CDR3 contains 14 residues. CDR3 bases: TGTGCCACCAGCAAGCGGGGGGCCTACAATGAGCAGTTCTTC. It codes for CATSKRGAYNEQFF.

V and J are TRBV28 and TRBJ1-5; D might be TRBD1 (6 bases). Trimming shortened V by 3 bases and J by 0 bases, and 9 bases separated the two germline ends. The CDR3 has 15 amino acids. The germline CDR1 and CDR2 sequences are MDHEN and SYDVKM. The CDR3 DNA reads as TGTGCCAGCAGTTTGCCACAGGGTAGCAATCAGCCCCAGCATTTT. As protein: CASSLPQGSNQPQHF.

This clone occurred once. The chain couples TRBV6-5 to TRBJ2-7; 8 bases agree with TRBD1. The V and J ends lost 5 bases and 0 bases, in that order; junction bases with no gene match: 3. Germline V gene sequence: CDR1 MNHEY, CDR2 SVGAGI. The CDR3 length is 14 residues. The CDR3 region has the DNA TGTGCCAGCAGTAGGGACAGGTTCTCCTACGAGCAGTACTTC. Amino acid sequence: CASSRDRFSYEQYF.

The chain is built from TRBV28 and TRBJ1-1; tentatively, D is TRBD1 (5 bases). V was pared by 5 bases and J by 1 base, with 14 bases between. From germline, CDR1 is MDHEN and CDR2 SYDVKM. The CDR3 is 15 amino acids. The CDR3 DNA reads TGTGCCAGCAGTCCCTTCGGTCAGGGGAACACTGAAGCTTTCTTT. Translated: CASSPFGQGNTEAFF.

The chain recombines TRBV6-2 or TRBV6-3 with TRBJ1-2; D is undetermined. Trimming pared 1 base from V and 5 bases from J, leaving 5 bases between. Germline V gene data show CDR1 as MNHEY and CDR2 as SVGEGT. The CDR3 totals 12 residues. CDR3 loop: CASSYLAYGYTF. DNA for the CDR3: TGTGCCAGCAGTTACTTGGCTTATGGCTACACCTTC.

The chain is built from TRBV18 and TRBJ1-5, with D unclear. V was cut by 4 bases and J by 0 bases, with 7 bases left in between. The CDR3 consists of 14 residues. Germline values: CDR1 KGHSH, CDR2 LQKENI. The chain's CDR3 is CASSLENSNQPQHF. Written as DNA, the CDR3 is TGTGCCAGCTCACTGGAGAATAGCAATCAGCCCCAGCATTTT.

The chain employs TRBV18 and TRBJ1-3; D unresolved. CDR1 and CDR2 from the germline V gene are KGHSH and LQKENI. Trimming pared 6 bases from V and 0 bases from J, leaving 15 bases between. This CDR3 is built from 16 residues. This CDR3 is CASSPRTVSSGNTIYF. DNA for the CDR3: TGTGCCAGCTCCCCAAGGACTGTGAGCTCTGGAAACACCATATATTTT.

The rearrangement joins TRBV7-9 to TRBJ2-3; D may be TRBD2 (6 bases). The V end lost 5 bases, the J end lost 0 bases, and 12 bases lay between the germline ends. The CDR3 has 15 residues. CDR1 and CDR2 from the germline V gene are SEHNR and FQNEAQ (reference sequence). The CDR3 sequence: CASSTRLVSTDTQYF. The CDR3 coding sequence is TGTGCCAGCAGCACTAGACTAGTCAGCACAGATACGCAGTATTTT.

This clone was detected only a few times. CDR3 in amino acids: CATSRARLWNQPQHF. CDR3 nucleotide sequence: TGTGCCACCAGCAGAGCGAGGTTGTGGAATCAGCCCCAGCATTTT. This chain connects TRBV15 to TRBJ1-5; D unclear. V was shortened by 1 base and J by 4 bases, with 11 bases between the two germline ends. The CDR3 is 15 amino acids. Per germline, CDR1 LNHNV and CDR2 YYDKDF (reference sequence).

This clone turned up a few times. The chain has TRBV5-1 and TRBJ1-5, with TRBD1 matching 10 bases. Unmatched junction bases numbered 5, after V lost 4 bases and J lost 7 bases. The CDR3 length is 14 residues. Looked up from germline, CDR1 is SGHRS and CDR2 is YFSETQ. The CDR3 nucleotides are TGCGCCAGCAGCCCGACAGGGGGCTTGCAGCCCCAGCATTTT. Translation gives CASSPTGGLQPQHF.

This chain joins TRBV6-1 and TRBJ1-2; D is unresolved. There are 15 residues in the CDR3. The germline gives CDR1 MNHNS, CDR2 SASEGT. V shed 2 bases and J shed 3 bases, with 13 bases lying between them. This chain's CDR3 is CASSERAGLHYGYTF. As DNA, the CDR3 is TGTGCCAGCAGTGAACGGGCAGGACTTCACTATGGCTACACCTTC.

This chain connects TRBV18 to TRBJ1-4, with unresolved D. The CDR3 is 12 amino acids. V gave up 3 bases and J gave up 13 bases, with 12 bases separating them. The V gene's germline CDR1 is KGHSH and CDR2 LQKENI. The CDR3 loop reads CASSPDSLTLFF. In DNA form, the CDR3 reads TGTGCCAGCTCACCGGACTCGTTGACACTGTTTTTT. Full variable domain (remainder filled in from reference TRBV18 and TRBJ1-4): NAGVMQNPRHLVRRRGQEARLRCSPMKGHSHVYWYRQLPEEGLKFMVYLQKENIIDESGMPKERFSAEFPKEGPSILRIQQVVRGDSAAYFCASSPDSLTLFFGSGTQLSVL.

This chain uses TRBV3-1 (or the pseudogene TRBV3-2) with TRBJ1-5, with 8 bases lining up with TRBD1. Germline values: CDR1 LGHDT, CDR2 YNNKEL (reference sequence). The CDR3 sequence is 14 residues long. Germline trimming cut 4 bases from V and 7 bases from J; bases unmatched to any gene: 6. The CDR3 loop is CASSPGQGRQPQHF. The DNA of the CDR3 is TGTGCCAGCAGCCCAGGACAGGGACGACAGCCCCAGCATTTT.

The chain couples TRBV2 to TRBJ2-3; 14 bases are shared with TRBD2. Losses at the gene ends were 4 bases for V and 6 bases for J; bases not matched to a gene: 3. Germline assignment: CDR1 SNHLY and CDR2 FYNNEI. This CDR3 comprises 15 residues. CDR3 DNA: TGTGCCAGCAGTGGGACTAGCGGGGGGACCGATACGCAGTATTTT. Its protein is CASSGTSGGTDTQYF. Using reference TRBV2 and TRBJ2-3 for the parts outside the CDR3, the full variable domain is EPEVTQTPSHQVTQMGQEVILRCVPISNHLYFYWYRQILGQKVEFLVSFYNNEISEKSEIFDDQFSVERPDGSNFTLKIRSTKLEDSAMYFCASSGTSGGTDTQYFGPGTRLTVL.

This chain's CDR3 is CATSRDTHSEAFF. The CDR3 DNA sequence: TGTGCCACCAGCAGAGATACGCACAGTGAAGCTTTCTTT. The V gene is TRBV15, the J gene TRBJ1-1; D ambiguous. Trimming shortened V by 0 bases and J by 7 bases, and 9 bases separated the two germline ends. The CDR3 spans 13 residues. Germline V gene lookup returns CDR1 LNHNV and CDR2 YYDKDF (reference sequence).

The chain employs TRBV19 and TRBJ1-1; D is unresolved. V gave up 6 bases and J gave up 6 bases, with 8 bases separating them. Germline lookup yields CDR1 LNHDA and CDR2 SQIVND (reference sequence). This CDR3 region has 11 residues. The CDR3 reads CASSRESEAFF. The CDR3, as DNA: TGTGCCAGTAGCCGGGAATCTGAAGCTTTCTTT.

This chain joins TRBV29-1 and TRBJ1-4, with 8 positions matching TRBD1. V dropped 4 bases and J dropped 1; count of bases not matched to a gene: 5. This CDR3 is built from 15 residues. Looked up from germline, CDR1 is SQVTM and CDR2 is ANQGSEA. This CDR3 is CSVGTGGQTNEKLFF. The CDR3 DNA sequence: TGCAGCGTTGGCACAGGGGGACAAACTAATGAAAAACTGTTTTTT.

This clone was picked up one time. This CDR3 is CASSFSKPEKLFF. DNA of the CDR3: TGTGCCAGCAGTTTTAGTAAGCCCGAAAAACTGTTTTTT. V usage is TRBV28 and J usage is TRBJ1-4; D unclear. CDR3 length equals 13 residues. The V gene lost 3 bases and the J gene lost 8 bases, with 10 bases spanning the gap. CDR1 is MDHEN, CDR2 SYDVKM, per germline.

Note on this clone: The same CDR3 arises from other DNA sequences in this sample as well. The V and J genes are TRBV10-1 and TRBJ1-6; 7 bases align to TRBD1. The germline CDR1 and CDR2 sequences are WNHNN and SYGVQD (reference sequence). With V trimmed by 5 bases and J by 7 bases, 2 bases remained unmatched. The CDR3 runs 13 residues. As DNA, the CDR3 is TGCGCCAGCAGTCCCAGGGGGAATTCACCCCTCCACTTT. Protein sequence: CASSPRGNSPLHF.